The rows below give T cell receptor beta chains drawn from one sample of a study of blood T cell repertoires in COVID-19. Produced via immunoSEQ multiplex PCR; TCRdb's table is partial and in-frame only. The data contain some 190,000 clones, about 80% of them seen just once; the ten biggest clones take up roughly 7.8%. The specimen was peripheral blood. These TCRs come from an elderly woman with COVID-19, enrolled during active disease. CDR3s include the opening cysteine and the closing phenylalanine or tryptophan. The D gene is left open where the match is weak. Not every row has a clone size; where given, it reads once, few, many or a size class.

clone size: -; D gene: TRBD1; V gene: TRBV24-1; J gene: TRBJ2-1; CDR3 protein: CATSVGQGGNNEQFF; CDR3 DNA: TGTGCCACCAGTGTAGGACAGGGGGGGAACAATGAGCAGTTCTTC
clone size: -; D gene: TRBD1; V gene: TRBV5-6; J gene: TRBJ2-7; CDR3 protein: CASSFSGTGLYEQYF; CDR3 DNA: TGTGCCAGCAGCTTTTCCGGGACAGGACTCTACGAGCAGTACTTC
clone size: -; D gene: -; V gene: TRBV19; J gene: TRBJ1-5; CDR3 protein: CASSTAGLNQPQHF; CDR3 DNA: TGTGCCAGTAGTACCGCGGGTCTAAATCAGCCCCAGCATTTT
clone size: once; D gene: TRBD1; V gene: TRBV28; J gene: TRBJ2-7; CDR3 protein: CASSPRTGAPLGQYF; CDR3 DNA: TGTGCCAGCAGTCCACGGACAGGGGCCCCTCTGGGGCAGTACTTC
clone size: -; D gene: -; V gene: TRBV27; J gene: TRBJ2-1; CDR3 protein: CASSFRRGYNEQFF; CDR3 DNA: TGTGCCAGCAGTTTTAGGAGGGGCTACAATGAGCAGTTCTTC
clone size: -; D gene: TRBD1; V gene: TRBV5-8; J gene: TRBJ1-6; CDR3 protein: CASSSGQADSPLHF; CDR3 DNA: TGTGCCAGCAGCTCGGGACAGGCGGATTCACCCCTCCACTTT
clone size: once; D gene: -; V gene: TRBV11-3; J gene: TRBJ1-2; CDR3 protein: CASSLDGGWNLDKSGYGYTF; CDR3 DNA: TGTGCCAGCAGCTTAGATGGGGGGTGGAATTTAGACAAATCCGGCTATGGCTACACCTTC
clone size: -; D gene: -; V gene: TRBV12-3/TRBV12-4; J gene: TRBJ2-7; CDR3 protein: CASSHQGNYEQYF; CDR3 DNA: TGTGCCAGCAGCCACCAGGGGAACTACGAGCAGTACTTC
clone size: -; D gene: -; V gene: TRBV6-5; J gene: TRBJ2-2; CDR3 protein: CASSSWTTNTGELFF; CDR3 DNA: TGTGCCAGCAGTTCCTGGACAACGAACACCGGGGAGCTGTTTTTT
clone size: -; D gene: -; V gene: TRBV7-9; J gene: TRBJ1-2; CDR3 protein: CASSSSGTPDYGYTF; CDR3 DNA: TGTGCCAGCAGCTCATCGGGGACTCCGGACTATGGCTACACCTTC
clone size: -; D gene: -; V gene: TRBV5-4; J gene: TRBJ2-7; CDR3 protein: CASSLRGSYEQYF; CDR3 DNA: TGTGCCAGCAGCTTAAGGGGGAGCTACGAGCAGTACTTC
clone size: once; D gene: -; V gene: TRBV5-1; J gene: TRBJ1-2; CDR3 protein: CASSLDPRLDLNYGYTF; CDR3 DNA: TGCGCCAGCAGCCTCGACCCCAGACTTGACTTGAACTATGGCTACACCTTC
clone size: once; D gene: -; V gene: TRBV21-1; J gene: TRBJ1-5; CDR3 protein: CASSWGVLGYSNQPQHF; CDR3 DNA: TGTGCCAGCAGCTGGGGGGTCTTAGGCTATAGCAATCAGCCCCAGCATTTT
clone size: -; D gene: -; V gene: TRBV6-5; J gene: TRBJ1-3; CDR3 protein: CASSYSGGASGNTIYF; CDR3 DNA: TGTGCCAGCAGTTACTCTGGGGGGGCCTCTGGAAACACCATATATTTT
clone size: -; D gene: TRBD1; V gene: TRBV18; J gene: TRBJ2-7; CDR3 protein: CASSRDRGIYEQYF; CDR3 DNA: TGTGCCAGCTCACGGGACAGGGGAATCTACGAGCAGTACTTC
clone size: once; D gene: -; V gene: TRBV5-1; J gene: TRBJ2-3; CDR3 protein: CASSFRGKYDTQYF; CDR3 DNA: TGCGCCAGCAGCTTCAGGGGAAAATACGATACGCAGTATTTT
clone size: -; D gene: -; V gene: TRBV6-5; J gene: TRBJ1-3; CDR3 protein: CASEGSGNTIYF; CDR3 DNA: TGTGCCAGCGAGGGTTCGGGAAACACCATATATTTT
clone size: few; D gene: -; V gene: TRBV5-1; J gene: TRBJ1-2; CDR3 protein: CASSPRTTPYGYTF; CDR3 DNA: TGCGCCAGCAGCCCACGGACAACGCCCTATGGCTACACCTTC
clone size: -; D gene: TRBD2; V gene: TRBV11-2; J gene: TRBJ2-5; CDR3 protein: CASSSSGGYQETQYF; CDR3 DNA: TGTGCCAGCAGTTCTAGCGGGGGGTACCAAGAGACCCAGTACTTC
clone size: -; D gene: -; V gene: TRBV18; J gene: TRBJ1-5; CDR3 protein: CASSFDSVGNQPQHF; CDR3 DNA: TGTGCCAGCTCCTTCGACTCGGTCGGGAATCAGCCCCAGCATTTT
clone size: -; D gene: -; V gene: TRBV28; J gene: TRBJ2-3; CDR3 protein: CASSSSNRDTQYF; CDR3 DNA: TGTGCCAGCAGTTCCTCTAATAGAGATACGCAGTATTTT
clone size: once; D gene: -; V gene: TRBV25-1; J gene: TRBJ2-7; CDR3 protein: CASGGGLEQYF; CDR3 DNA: TGTGCCAGCGGGGGAGGACTCGAGCAGTACTTC
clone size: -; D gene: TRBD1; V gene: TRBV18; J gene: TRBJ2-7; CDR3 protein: CASSLGQGLGEQYF; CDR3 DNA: TGTGCCAGCTCGCTGGGACAGGGTTTGGGGGAGCAGTACTTC
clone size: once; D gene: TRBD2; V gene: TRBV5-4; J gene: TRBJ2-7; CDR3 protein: CASSLAASGSGEQYF; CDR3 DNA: TGTGCCAGCAGCTTGGCGGCTAGCGGGAGTGGTGAGCAGTACTTC
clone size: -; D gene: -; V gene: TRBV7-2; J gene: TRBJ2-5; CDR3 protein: CASSQGASGTETQYF; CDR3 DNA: TGTGCCAGCAGCCAGGGGGCTAGCGGGACGGAGACCCAGTACTTC
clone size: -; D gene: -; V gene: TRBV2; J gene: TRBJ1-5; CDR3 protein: CASSSFTGAFENQPQHF; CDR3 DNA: TGTGCCAGCAGTTCATTTACTGGGGCCTTCGAGAATCAGCCCCAGCATTTT
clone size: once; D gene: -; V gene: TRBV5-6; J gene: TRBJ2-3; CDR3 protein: CASSGMVTDTQYF; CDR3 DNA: TGTGCCAGCAGCGGCATGGTTACAGATACGCAGTATTTT
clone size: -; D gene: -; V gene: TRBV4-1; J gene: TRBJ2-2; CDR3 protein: CASSPATLQLVTELFF; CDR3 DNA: TGCGCCAGCAGCCCAGCCACCCTCCAACTAGTAACGGAGCTGTTTTTT
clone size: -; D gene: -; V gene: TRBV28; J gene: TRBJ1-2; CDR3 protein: CASSLTDYGYTF; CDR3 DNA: TGTGCCAGCAGTTTAACGGACTATGGCTACACCTTC
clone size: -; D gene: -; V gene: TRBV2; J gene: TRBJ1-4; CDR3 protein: CASSDQGSYEKLFF; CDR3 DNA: TGTGCCAGCAGTGATCAGGGATCCTATGAAAAACTGTTTTTT
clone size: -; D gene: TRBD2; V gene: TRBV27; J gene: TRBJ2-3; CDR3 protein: CASSFASGGSSDTQYF; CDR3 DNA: TGTGCCAGCAGTTTTGCTTCTGGCGGGAGCTCAGATACGCAGTATTTT
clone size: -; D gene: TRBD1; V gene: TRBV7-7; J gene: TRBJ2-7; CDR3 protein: CASSPGTGRFSEQYF; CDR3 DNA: TGTGCTAGCAGCCCAGGGACAGGGCGGTTTTCCGAGCAGTACTTC
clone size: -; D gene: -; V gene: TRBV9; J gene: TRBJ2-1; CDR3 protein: CASSARSGNYNEQFF; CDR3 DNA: TGTGCCAGCAGCGCCCGGTCGGGTAATTACAATGAGCAGTTCTTC
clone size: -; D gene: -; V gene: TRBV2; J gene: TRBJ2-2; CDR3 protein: CASRPDWGVPGELFF; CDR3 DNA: TGTGCCAGCAGGCCGGACTGGGGGGTGCCCGGGGAGCTGTTTTTT
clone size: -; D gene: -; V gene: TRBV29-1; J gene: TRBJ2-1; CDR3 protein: CSVESWGRGSSNEQFF; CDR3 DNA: TGCAGCGTTGAATCGTGGGGCAGGGGATCCTCCAATGAGCAGTTCTTC
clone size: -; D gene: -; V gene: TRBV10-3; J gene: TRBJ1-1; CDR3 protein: CATSTGGYTEAFF; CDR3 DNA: TGTGCCACGAGTACGGGGGGGTACACTGAAGCTTTCTTT
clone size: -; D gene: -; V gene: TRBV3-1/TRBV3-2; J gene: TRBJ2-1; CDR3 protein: CASSRSLEREQFF; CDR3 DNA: TGTGCCAGCAGCCGGTCCCTCGAGCGGGAGCAGTTCTTC
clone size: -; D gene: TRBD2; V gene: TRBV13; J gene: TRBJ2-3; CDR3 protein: CASSGRGGGDTQYF; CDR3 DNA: TGTGCCAGCAGCGGGAGGGGAGGTGGAGATACGCAGTATTTT
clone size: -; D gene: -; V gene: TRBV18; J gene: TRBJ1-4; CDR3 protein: CASSPTSEKLFF; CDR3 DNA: TGTGCCAGCTCACCAACGAGTGAAAAACTGTTTTTT
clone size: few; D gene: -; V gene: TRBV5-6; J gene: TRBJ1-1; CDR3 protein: CASSSTQRVESEAFF; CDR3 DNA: TGTGCCAGCAGCTCGACACAAAGAGTAGAGTCTGAAGCTTTCTTT